This T cell receptor (beta chain) was sequenced for a study of PD-1 blockade in classical Hodgkin lymphoma. Relapse was seen in all patients after autologous stem cell transplantation, and brentuximab vedotin exposure was variable. Profiled with immunoSEQ multiplex PCR; TCRdb holds only in-frame clones, not every one. The sample carries 110,000 or so clones, 70% to 90% recorded once. The receptor was isolated from a human donor with classical Hodgkin lymphoma. Sequenced material: peripheral blood mononuclear cells (PBMCs), taken before the second cycle of nivolumab.

CDR3 DNA: TGTGCCAGTAACACGCCCCTAGCAGAGACCCAGTACTTC. Its translation: CASNTPLAETQYF. The V call is TRBV19, the J call TRBJ2-5, with a tentative D call TRBD2 (5 bases). This CDR3 region has 13 residues. Germline lookup yields CDR1 LNHDA and CDR2 SQIVND (reference sequence). Trimming removed 7 bases from V and 4 bases from J, with 13 bases in between.